Each of the 24 T cell receptor beta chains below was sequenced from the same sample in a study of cytomegalovirus exposure and HLA in healthy donors. The PCR contained 60 Vbeta and 13 Jbeta primers. Only in-frame clones appear in the TCRdb table, and some are missing; sequencing was by immunoSEQ multiplex PCR. The repertoire holds about 99,000 clones, with around 77% as singletons. The specimen was PBMCs. Receptor source: a man aged 35 to 55 in good health and CMV-seronegative.

The J gene is TRBJ2-5, the V gene TRBV2, with 7 bases that match TRBD1. The CDR3 length is 14 residues. CDR1 SNHLY and CDR2 FYNNEI come from the germline V gene. Trimming removed 6 bases from V and 4 bases from J; junction bases left unmatched: 8. CDR3 nucleotide sequence: TGTGCCAGCAGCGAACAGGGGCTAGTAGAGACCCAGTACTTC. Residues: CASSEQGLVETQYF. The complete variable domain, with remaining parts taken from reference TRBV2 and TRBJ2-5, reads EPEVTQTPSHQVTQMGQEVILRCVPISNHLYFYWYRQILGQKVEFLVSFYNNEISEKSEIFDDQFSVERPDGSNFTLKIRSTKLEDSAMYFCASSEQGLVETQYFGPGTRLLVL.

This clone was counted a single time. The V call is TRBV30, the J call TRBJ1-1, with 9 bases aligning to TRBD1. The V segment lost 0 bases and the J segment 3 bases; nucleotides outside the gene matches: 2. CDR3 length: 14 residues. The germline V gene encodes CDR1 GTSNPN and CDR2 SVGIG (reference sequence). CDR3 amino acids: CAWSVQGAHTEAFF. The CDR3 DNA is TGTGCCTGGAGTGTACAGGGGGCGCACACTGAAGCTTTCTTT. Full variable domain (remainder filled in from reference TRBV30 and TRBJ1-1): SQTIHQWPATLVQPVGSPLSLECTVEGTSNPNLYWYRQAAGRGLQLLFYSVGIGQISSEVPQNLSASRPQDRQFILSSKKLLLSDSGFYLCAWSVQGAHTEAFFGQGTRLTVV.

J is TRBJ2-2 and V is TRBV6-5; D might be TRBD1 (5 bases). V was shortened by 4 bases and J by 5 bases, with 8 bases between the two germline ends. CDR1 and CDR2 from the germline V gene are MNHEY and SVGAGI. The CDR3 loop spans 13 amino acids. This chain's CDR3 is CASSSRQTGELFF. In nucleotides, the CDR3 is TGTGCCAGCAGTTCCCGACAGACCGGGGAGCTGTTTTTT.

The chain joins TRBV5-4 to TRBJ1-3; D is uncertain. Trimming stripped 0 bases from V and 2 bases from J, with 9 bases between. This CDR3 region has 15 residues. Germline loops: CDR1 SGHNT, CDR2 YYREEE (reference sequence). CDR3 amino acids: CASSLDWATGNTIYF. The CDR3 DNA reads TGTGCCAGCAGCTTGGATTGGGCAACTGGAAACACCATATATTTT.

The V gene is TRBV5-4, the J gene TRBJ1-1; D possibly corresponds to TRBD1 (6 bases). CDR3 length: 13 amino acids. V was pared by 4 bases and J by 4 bases, with 11 bases between. CDR1 is SGHNT and CDR2 is YYREEE in the germline V gene (reference sequence). CDR3 in amino acids: CASSPSRGTEAFF. As DNA, the CDR3 is TGTGCCAGCAGCCCATCCAGGGGCACTGAAGCTTTCTTT.

The J gene is TRBJ2-7, the V gene TRBV7-9; 10 nucleotides line up with TRBD2. CDR3 length equals 18 residues. CDR1 SEHNR and CDR2 FQNEAQ come from the germline V gene (reference sequence). Trimming cost V 2 bases and J 1 base; bases outside gene matches: 11. The CDR3 sequence: CASSLIGASGSLSYEQYF. The CDR3 nucleotides are TGTGCCAGCAGCTTAATCGGGGCTAGCGGGAGTCTTTCCTACGAGCAGTACTTC.

The chain has TRBV5-1 and TRBJ1-2; unclear D gene. Trimming took off 0 bases at V and 7 bases at J, with 7 bases between the two ends. The germline V gene encodes CDR1 SGHRS and CDR2 YFSETQ. The CDR3 runs to 12 residues. The DNA for the CDR3 is TGCGCCAGCAGCTTGGATCTCTTTGGCTACACCTTC. Encoded protein: CASSLDLFGYTF.

Only a few counts were recorded for this clone. The V gene is TRBV5-1, the J gene TRBJ1-6; TRBD1 matches at 7 bases. The germline V gene has CDR1 SGHRS and CDR2 YFSETQ. The CDR3 contains 14 residues. With V trimmed by 1 base and J by 6 bases, 1 base remained unmatched. The CDR3 region is CASSLPGGNSPLHF. For the CDR3, the DNA is TGCGCCAGCAGCTTGCCAGGGGGTAATTCACCCCTCCACTTT.

The CDR3 DNA reads TGTGCCTGGAAACCTCCGGGACAGGGGTCCTACGAGCAGTACTTC. This encodes CAWKPPGQGSYEQYF. V is TRBV30 and J is TRBJ2-7; 10 bases match TRBD1. Looked up from germline, CDR1 is GTSNPN and CDR2 is SVGIG (reference sequence). This CDR3 has 15 residues. Trimming cost V 4 bases and J 1 base; bases outside gene matches: 7.

The genes are TRBV5-8 and TRBJ2-2; TRBD1 is a possible D gene (6 bases). Germline CDR1 SGHTS, CDR2 YDEGEE. This CDR3 is 16 amino acids long. V was clipped by 0 bases and J by 2 bases, with 11 bases between them. For the CDR3, the DNA is TGTGCCAGCAGCTTGGGTCTCAGGGGTAACACCGGGGAGCTGTTTTTT. It is translated as CASSLGLRGNTGELFF.

This clone has just a few counts. The rearrangement joins TRBV7-9 to TRBJ1-1; maybe TRBD1 (5 bases). Germline CDR1 is SEHNR and CDR2 is FQNEAQ (reference sequence). CDR3 length: 15 residues. The V and J ends lost 7 bases and 1 base respectively, with 16 bases between them. CDR3 residues: CASNSRGRKNTEAFF. In nucleotides, the CDR3 is TGTGCCAGCAACTCTAGGGGAAGGAAGAACACTGAAGCTTTCTTT.

CDR3 protein: CASSQVGLAGELFF. In DNA, the CDR3 is TGTGCCAGCAGCCAAGTAGGACTAGCGGGGGAGCTGTTTTTT. The rearrangement uses TRBV14 and TRBJ2-2; TRBD2 aligns across 9 bases. V gave up 1 base and J gave up 8 bases; unmatched junction bases: 2. Per the germline V gene, CDR1 is SGHDN and CDR2 is FVKESK. The length of the CDR3 is 14 residues.

To note about this clone: Other nucleotide sequences in the sample specify the same CDR3. The chain combines TRBV6-5 with TRBJ1-1; D gene uncertain. The CDR3 runs 14 residues. Deletions cut 0 bases from V and 1 base from J, with 6 bases between. CDR1 MNHEY and CDR2 SVGAGI come from the germline V gene. CDR3 sequence (DNA): TGTGCCAGCAGTTACTCCCGGGGGAACACTGAAGCTTTCTTT. Encoded protein: CASSYSRGNTEAFF.

The chain carries TRBV6-5 and TRBJ2-5; 8 nucleotides line up with TRBD1. The end of the DNA aligns better with TRBJ2-7, so the J call may be wrong. The CDR3 is 14 residues long. Germline V gene data show CDR1 as MNHEY and CDR2 as SVGAGI. CDR3 in DNA: TGTGCCAGCAGTTCCGGGACAGGTCACTACGAGCAGTACTTC. As protein: CASSSGTGHYEQYF.

The chain's CDR3 is CASGTGEGYTGELFF. The CDR3 nucleotides read TGCGCCAGCGGGACAGGGGAGGGTTACACCGGGGAGCTGTTTTTT. The rearrangement uses TRBV5-1 and TRBJ2-2; 10 nucleotides agree with TRBD1. V lost 7 bases, J lost 3 bases, and 6 bases stayed unmatched. The CDR3 loop spans 15 amino acids. Germline CDR1 is SGHRS and CDR2 is YFSETQ.

This clone was counted a few times. The chain is built from TRBV5-1 and TRBJ2-5; TRBD2 aligns across 9 bases. The CDR3 runs 15 residues. The germline V gene encodes CDR1 SGHRS and CDR2 YFSETQ. Losses at the gene ends were 3 bases for V and 5 bases for J; bases not matched to a gene: 8. CDR3 bases: TGCGCCAGCAGCTCCTTAGCGGGGGTTGCGGAGACCCAGTACTTC. It encodes CASSSLAGVAETQYF.

This clone was counted a few times. The chain links TRBV30 to TRBJ1-2, with 7 nucleotides matching TRBD1. The CDR3 runs to 14 residues. CDR1 is GTSNPN, CDR2 SVGIG, per germline (reference sequence). J was trimmed by 7 bases and V by 1 base; bases with no gene match: 9. CDR3 DNA: TGTGCCTGGAGTGGAGACAGGGTGAAGGGTGGCTACACCTTC. Residues: CAWSGDRVKGGYTF.

The rearrangement uses TRBV27 and TRBJ2-3; D gene unclear. Per germline, CDR1 MNHEY and CDR2 SMNVEV (reference sequence). Trimming stripped 4 bases from V and 0 bases from J, with 11 bases between. This CDR3 spans 15 amino acids. This CDR3 reads CASSSYITSTDTQYF. CDR3 nucleotide sequence: TGTGCCAGCAGTTCCTATATAACTAGCACAGATACGCAGTATTTT.

The V call is TRBV19, the J call TRBJ1-5; 10 positions agree with TRBD1. With 1 base clipped from V and 6 bases from J, the junction kept 3 bases outside the gene matches. CDR1 is LNHDA, CDR2 SQIVND, per germline (reference sequence). CDR3 length: 15 amino acids. The CDR3 nucleotides read TGTGCCAGTAGTATAGGGGGGACAGGGGCTCAGCCCCAGCATTTT. Encoded protein: CASSIGGTGAQPQHF.

The chain couples TRBV7-9 to TRBJ2-3; D may be TRBD1 (6 bases). The germline V gene encodes CDR1 SEHNR and CDR2 FQNEAQ (reference sequence). This CDR3 is built from 14 residues. The V gene lost 7 bases and the J gene lost 2 bases, with 13 bases spanning the gap. This chain's CDR3 is CASNTGQSTDTQYF. As DNA, the CDR3 is TGTGCCAGCAATACCGGACAGTCCACAGATACGCAGTATTTT.

This chain uses TRBV19 with TRBJ1-2; 9 nucleotides match TRBD1. The CDR3 has 15 residues. The germline CDR1 and CDR2 sequences are LNHDA and SQIVND (reference sequence). V lost 3 bases to trimming and J lost 4 bases; unmatched junction nucleotides: 6. In DNA, the CDR3 is TGTGCCAGTAGTATGGGACAGGGCCGAGCCTATGGCTACACCTTC. This sequence encodes CASSMGQGRAYGYTF. The complete variable domain, with remaining parts taken from reference TRBV19 and TRBJ1-2, reads DGGITQSPKYLFRKEGQNVTLSCEQNLNHDAMYWYRQDPGQGLRLIYYSQIVNDFQKGDIAEGYSVSREKKESFPLTVTSAQKNPTAFYLCASSMGQGRAYGYTFGSGTRLTVV.

This clone has a single count. This chain links TRBV30 with TRBJ1-6, with 9 bases aligning to TRBD1. The CDR3 has 14 residues. CDR1 and CDR2 (germline): GTSNPN, SVGIG (reference sequence). The V and J ends lost 3 bases and 7 bases, in that order; junction bases with no gene match: 4. The CDR3 loop reads CAWSYGTGNSPLHF. DNA for the CDR3: TGTGCCTGGAGCTATGGGACAGGGAATTCACCCCTCCACTTT.

The V and J genes are TRBV10-3 and TRBJ1-1; D not certain. Per germline, CDR1 ENHRY and CDR2 SYGVKD. With 4 bases removed from V and 1 base from J, the gap between germline ends came to 13 bases. The CDR3 spans 15 residues. CDR3: CAISGGGGGNTEAFF. As DNA, the CDR3 is TGTGCCATCAGTGGCGGAGGAGGCGGGAACACTGAAGCTTTCTTT.

The V and J genes are TRBV12-5 and TRBJ1-1; D gene ambiguous. V was cut by 0 bases and J by 0 bases, with 11 bases left in between. Germline loops: CDR1 LGHNT, CDR2 FRNRAP. The CDR3 sequence is 16 residues long. The CDR3, as DNA: TGTGCTAGTGGTTTGGTACCAGGCACTTTGAACACTGAAGCTTTCTTT. The encoded protein is CASGLVPGTLNTEAFF. The whole variable domain, remainder taken from reference TRBV12-5 and TRBJ1-1, is DARVTQTPRHKVTEMGQEVTMRCQPILGHNTVFWYRQTMMQGLELLAYFRNRAPLDDSGMPKDRFSAEMPDATLATLKIQPSEPRDSAVYFCASGLVPGTLNTEAFFGQGTRLTVV.